Sequencing of this TCR beta chain was carried out in a study of T cell changes during pregnancy in multiple sclerosis. Assay: immunoSEQ multiplex PCR; the TCRdb copy retains only in-frame clones and omits some. This table holds 130,000 or so clones, around 95% found once. This CDR3 contains 15 residues. CDR1 and CDR2 (germline): SGHAT, FQNNGV. V gave up 1 base and J gave up 6 bases; unmatched junction bases: 5. Specimen: peripheral blood, collected after pregnancy. The TCR comes from a female donor with multiple sclerosis, enrolled in a pregnancy study. J is TRBJ2-1 and V is TRBV11-2, with 8 nucleotides matching TRBD2. CDR3 sequence reads: CASSLGTSRSNEQFF. The CDR3, as DNA: TGTGCCAGCAGCTTAGGGACTAGCCGTAGCAATGAGCAGTTCTTC.